This T cell receptor (beta chain) was retrieved from a study of tumor-infiltrating lymphocytes in primary liver carcinoma. For this clonotype: Its antigen is undetermined. This may be a read error: a much more frequent sequence differs by one nucleotide.

The tissue used was unsorted bulk material of about 19-31 mg. RNA and DNA were co-extracted from it with the AllPrep DNA/RNA mini kit. Total RNA (around 0.45 ug) served as template for TCR beta cDNA synthesis primed by a constant-region primer. Generation of the TCR beta libraries relied on three nested multiplex PCR rounds using slightly modified ARM-PCR. The first two PCR rounds used TRBV1-TRBV30 forward primers with a C-beta reverse primer, roughly 10 cycles each. From the multiplex PCR reads, TCRdb called clonotypes with MiXCR, one entry per CDR3 protein. This table has roughly 80,000 distinct CDR3 sequences, approximately 69% appearing once. From germline, CDR1 is SEHNR and CDR2 FQNEAQ (reference sequence). Deletions cut 5 bases from V and 10 bases from J, with 24 bases between. This CDR3 spans 16 amino acids. Whole-study results and caveats: Relative to blood, tumors carried a significantly larger fraction of the repertoire in their top 250 clones (p = 0.039).

This TCR was sampled from a middle-aged man with primary liver carcinoma and hepatitis B virus infection. This chain connects TRBV7-9 to TRBJ2-1; D might be TRBD2 (6 bases). The specimen sequenced was tumor-adjacent normal liver tissue. DNA of the CDR3: TGTGCCAGCAGCGACGCCGGGACTTCCCTCATCGTCGAGCAGTTCTTC. Its translation is CASSDAGTSLIVEQFF.